What follows are 5 T cell receptor beta chains derived from one specimen sequenced in a study of monozygotic twins with inflammatory bowel disease. After re-calling the 5' RACE reads, TCRdb lists one entry per CDR3 protein, DNA absent. The sample table includes approximately 390,000 distinct CDR3 sequences. The source material was blood. Source of these receptors: a human donor with ulcerative colitis or Crohn's disease, or a healthy co-twin of an affected twin (not recorded which).

The V gene is TRBV29-1, the J gene TRBJ1-1; TCRdb indicates TRBD1, and absent DNA this call remains unverified. Germline lookup yields CDR1 SQVTM and CDR2 ANQGSEA. The CDR3 is made up of 13 amino acids. The CDR3 protein is CSVSETANTEAFF.

CDR3 region: CATSDRAGTSGRVDTQYF. This sequence joins TRBV24-1 and TRBJ2-3; without DNA, the TCRdb call of TRBD2 cannot be checked. There are 18 residues in the CDR3. Germline V gives CDR1 KGHDR, CDR2 SFDVKD.

The chain joins TRBV19 to TRBJ2-7; TCRdb outputs TRBD2, but without DNA this stays unchecked. The CDR3 covers 14 residues. Germline V gene lookup returns CDR1 LNHDA and CDR2 SQIVND (reference sequence). The CDR3 sequence is CASSIGAGDYEQYF.

The chain has TRBV28 and TRBJ2-7; the D call from TCRdb, TRBD1, cannot be confirmed without DNA. This CDR3 comprises 15 residues. The V gene's germline CDR1 is MDHEN and CDR2 SYDVKM. CDR3 amino acids: CASSSTGLGVREQYF.

V is TRBV14 and J is TRBJ2-2. The CDR3 totals 12 residues. Germline-derived CDR1 and CDR2 are SGHDN and FVKESK. The CDR3 is CASSQDSGALFF.